A selection of T cell receptor beta chains follows, all from one sample in a study of blood T cell repertoires in COVID-19. Using immunoSEQ multiplex PCR, the repertoire was profiled, and TCRdb retains in-frame clones only, with some absent. In the table there are some 80,000 clones, 75% to 95% of which are singletons. Specimen: peripheral blood. Receptors were obtained from an elderly woman with acute or convalescent COVID-19. CDR3s include the opening cysteine and the closing phenylalanine or tryptophan. A D gene is named only where the DNA matches it firmly. Only part of the rows carry a size: once, few, many, or a class if the clone is expanded.

.,TRBD1,TRBV5-1,TRBJ2-7,15,TGCGCCAGCAGCTCCCAGACAGGGCAGGGCTACGAGCAGTACTTC,CASSSQTGQGYEQYF
.,.,TRBV6-4,TRBJ2-5,16,TGTGCCAGCAGTGACTCGACCAGGGAATTCAAAGAGACCCAGTACTTC,CASSDSTREFKETQYF
.,.,TRBV2,TRBJ2-4,15,TGTGCCAGCAGTGACTACAGGACAAGCAAAAACATTCAGTACTTC,CASSDYRTSKNIQYF
once,TRBD1,TRBV28,TRBJ1-1,14,TGTGCCAGCAGTCCCGCCGGACAGGGGCACGGAGCTTTCTTT,CASSPAGQGHGAFF
.,.,TRBV28,TRBJ1-3,16,TGTGCCAGCAGTTTATCCCCGGTCCTCTCTGGAAACACCATATATTTT,CASSLSPVLSGNTIYF
.,.,TRBV11-2,TRBJ2-4,14,TGTGCCAGCAGCCCGGCGGTTACCAAAAACATTCAGTACTTC,CASSPAVTKNIQYF
.,.,TRBV12-5,TRBJ2-2,17,TGTGCTAGTGGTTTGCTACCCGTACAGGGAGTTCCCGGGGAGCTGTTTTTT,CASGLLPVQGVPGELFF
.,.,TRBV5-1,TRBJ2-7,14,TGCGCCAGCAGCTGGGCAGGGGCCGAATACGAGCAGTACTTC,CASSWAGAEYEQYF
.,TRBD2,TRBV5-1,TRBJ2-2,17,TGCGCCAGCAGCTTGGTTTCGTCTAGCGGGAGATCCGGGGAGCTGTTTTTT,CASSLVSSSGRSGELFF
.,TRBD1,TRBV6-5,TRBJ1-2,14,TGTGCCAGCAGGACAGGACAGGGTAACTATGGCTACACCTTC,CASRTGQGNYGYTF
.,TRBD1,TRBV6-2/TRBV6-3,TRBJ1-2,13,TGTGCCAGCAGTTACTCAGGGGGCATTGGCTACACCTTC,CASSYSGGIGYTF
.,.,TRBV18,TRBJ2-2,15,TGTGCCAGCTCACCACGGCGACAGAACACCGGGGAGCTGTTTTTT,CASSPRRQNTGELFF
once,.,TRBV7-2,TRBJ2-5,13,TGTGCCAGCAGAGTCCCCCCCGAGGCAGCTAAGTACTTC,CASRVPPEAAKYF
.,.,TRBV7-6,TRBJ2-5,14,TGTGCCAGCAGCGGGGAGACCTACCAAGAGACCCAGTACTTC,CASSGETYQETQYF
.,.,TRBV3-1/TRBV3-2,TRBJ1-5,13,TGTGCCAGCAGCCATGAGGGCAATCAGCCCCAGCATTTT,CASSHEGNQPQHF
.,TRBD2,TRBV5-1,TRBJ2-1,19,TGCGCCAGCCAGCCGGAGGCGGGGGGACGACTGAGCTCCTACAATGAGCAGTTCTTC,CASQPEAGGRLSSYNEQFF
.,.,TRBV12-5,TRBJ2-7,15,TGTGCTAGTGGTTTGGTACGACGGGGCTCCTACGAGCAGTACTTC,CASGLVRRGSYEQYF
.,TRBD1,TRBV5-1,TRBJ1-2,12,TGCGCCAGCACCCGGGACAGGGACGGCTACACCTTC,CASTRDRDGYTF
.,TRBD1,TRBV29-1,TRBJ1-2,14,TGCAGCGTAATACAGGGGGAAGCTAACTATGGCTACACCTTC,CSVIQGEANYGYTF
.,.,TRBV21-1,TRBJ1-1,14,TGTGCCAGCAGCAAAACGGAACGGGAAAGTGGGGCTTTCTTT,CASSKTERESGAFF
.,TRBD1,TRBV3-1/TRBV3-2,TRBJ1-3,15,TGTGCCAGCAGCAAACAGGGGTCCCCTGGAAACACCATATATTTT,CASSKQGSPGNTIYF
.,TRBD1,TRBV7-9,TRBJ2-3,15,TGTGCCAGCAGCTCCCGGACAGGTTCCACAGATACGCAGTATTTT,CASSSRTGSTDTQYF
.,TRBD1,TRBV6-5,TRBJ2-1,15,TGTGCCAGCAGACCTACAGGGGGTCAACCCCATGAGCAGTTCTTC,CASRPTGGQPHEQFF
.,TRBD2,TRBV7-3,TRBJ2-3,15,TGTGCCAGCAGCTTAACTAGCGGGGGGGCAGATACGCAGTATTTT,CASSLTSGGADTQYF
.,.,TRBV12-3/TRBV12-4,TRBJ1-2,13,TGTGCCAGCAGTCTTACAGAGAACTATGGCTACACCTTC,CASSLTENYGYTF
.,TRBD2,TRBV5-4,TRBJ2-3,13,TGTGCCAGCAGCTTCCCGGGACTAGCGGGGGTTTATTTT,CASSFPGLAGVYF
few,.,TRBV7-6,TRBJ1-3,16,TGTGCCAGCAGCTTAGCGCTCGGTCAGGGGGGAAACACCATATATTTT,CASSLALGQGGNTIYF
.,TRBD2,TRBV7-9,TRBJ2-1,15,TGTGCCAGCAGCTGGACTAGCGGGACCTACAATGAGCAGTTCTTC,CASSWTSGTYNEQFF
.,TRBD1,TRBV28,TRBJ2-7,13,TGTGCCAGCACCCCACAGGGGGCGGGCGAGCAGTACTTC,CASTPQGAGEQYF
.,.,TRBV27,TRBJ1-3,15,TGTGCCAGCAGTTTATCTGTTAACTCTGGAAACACCATATATTTT,CASSLSVNSGNTIYF
.,TRBD1,TRBV19,TRBJ1-1,14,TGTGCCAGTAGTTTCCCAGGGGGCTACACTGAAGCTTTCTTT,CASSFPGGYTEAFF
.,.,TRBV7-2,TRBJ1-3,16,TGTGCCAGCAGGTTCCCCGGGTTCCAGGGCGGAAACACCATATATTTT,CASRFPGFQGGNTIYF
.,TRBD2,TRBV19,TRBJ2-3,17,TGTGCCAGTAGTATAGACCTGGCAGGGAGGGGCACAGATACGCAGTATTTT,CASSIDLAGRGTDTQYF
.,.,TRBV19,TRBJ2-5,14,TGTGCCAGTAGTCCGGGGTTCCCGGGGGAGACCCAGTACTTC,CASSPGFPGETQYF
.,.,TRBV6-5,TRBJ1-1,13,TGTGCCAGCAGCCTACAGCTGAACACTGAAGCTTTCTTT,CASSLQLNTEAFF
.,.,TRBV6-6,TRBJ1-1,13,TGTGCCAGCAGTTACGCACAGGGAGTGGAAGCTTTCTTT,CASSYAQGVEAFF
.,TRBD1,TRBV2,TRBJ1-2,11,TGTGCCAGCGGCAGGGGGCGAAGCTACACCTTC,CASGRGRSYTF
few,TRBD2,TRBV11-2,TRBJ2-2,17,TGTGCCAGCAGCTTAGTGTCTGGCGGGAGCTACACCGGGGAGCTGTTTTTT,CASSLVSGGSYTGELFF
.,.,TRBV4-1,TRBJ1-4,14,TGCGCCAGCAGCCAAGGCAGGACAAATGAAAAACTGTTTTTT,CASSQGRTNEKLFF
.,.,TRBV2,TRBJ1-1,13,TGTGCCAGCAGGGTCAGCGTGAACACTGAAGCTTTCTTT,CASRVSVNTEAFF
once,TRBD1,TRBV3-1/TRBV3-2,TRBJ1-6,14,TGTGCCAGCAGCCTCAGACAGGGGAATTCACCCCTCCACTTT,CASSLRQGNSPLHF
.,.,TRBV6-6,TRBJ1-1,13,TGTGCCAGCACTCGGGGGGGGGACACTGAAGCTTTCTTT,CASTRGGDTEAFF
.,TRBD2,TRBV7-9,TRBJ2-7,14,TGTGCCAGCAGCTCCGGGACTATATCCTACGAGCAGTACTTC,CASSSGTISYEQYF
.,TRBD1,TRBV13,TRBJ1-2,14,TGTGCCAGCAGAACAGGGGGACGTGGCTATGGCTACACCTTC,CASRTGGRGYGYTF
.,.,TRBV28,TRBJ2-5,14,TGTGCCAGCAGTTCAACAGGGATCCAAGAGACCCAGTACTTC,CASSSTGIQETQYF
.,.,TRBV15,TRBJ2-5,11,TGTGCCACCAGGGGGGCAGAGACCCAGTACTTC,CATRGAETQYF